Presented here are 10 T cell receptor beta chains from one specimen sequenced in a study of blood T cell repertoires in COVID-19. The data were produced by immunoSEQ multiplex PCR, yet TCRdb's version contains in-frame clones alone and is incomplete. Of over 130,000 clones in the sample, approximately 84% were seen once. Sequences were obtained from PBMCs or T cells enriched from blood (not recorded which). These receptor sequences come from a woman in her forties or fifties with acute COVID-19.

The chain joins TRBV2 to TRBJ2-5; TRBD2 matches at 14 bases. CDR1 is SNHLY, CDR2 FYNNEI, per germline. CDR3 length: 14 amino acids. V gave up 6 bases and J gave up 7 bases; unmatched junction bases: 4. This chain's CDR3 is CASRGTSGSGTQYF. The CDR3 nucleotides are TGTGCCAGCAGGGGGACTAGCGGGAGTGGGACCCAGTACTTC.

V is TRBV6-6 and J is TRBJ1-2, with a weak D call TRBD1 (5 bases). The V gene lost 4 bases and the J gene lost 5 bases, with 14 bases spanning the gap. Germline V gene lookup returns CDR1 MNHNY and CDR2 SVGAGI (reference sequence). CDR3 length: 14 residues. The chain's CDR3 is CASSLGTGSYGYTF. DNA for the CDR3: TGTGCCAGCAGTTTGGGCACAGGCTCATATGGCTACACCTTC.

The chain joins TRBV9 to TRBJ2-2; D perhaps matches TRBD1 (5 bases). CDR1 is SGDLS and CDR2 is YYNGEE in the germline V gene. This CDR3 region has 15 residues. V lost 0 bases, J lost 4 bases, and 10 bases lay in between. The CDR3 reads CASSVGGMSTGELFF. The CDR3 coding sequence is TGTGCCAGCAGCGTAGGGGGCATGAGCACCGGGGAGCTGTTTTTT.

This clone was seen a single time. The chain employs TRBV6-2 or TRBV6-3 and TRBJ2-3; TRBD1 might be the D (5 bases). The germline CDR1 and CDR2 sequences are MNHEY and SVGEGT. The CDR3 is 15 amino acids. The ends were cut back, 5 bases at V and 1 base at J, with 13 bases in the middle. This chain's CDR3 is CASSPWGSGTDTQYF. Here the CDR3 DNA reads TGTGCCAGCAGTCCCTGGGGCTCGGGCACAGATACGCAGTATTTT.

As regards this clone: Other DNA sequences within the sample encode an identical CDR3. J is TRBJ2-5 and V is TRBV12-3 or TRBV12-4; the D is unclear. V was shortened by 3 bases and J by 5 bases, with 7 bases between the two germline ends. The CDR3 loop spans 12 amino acids. The CDR3 region is CASSFVSETQYF. In DNA form, the CDR3 reads TGTGCCAGCAGTTTTGTTTCTGAGACCCAGTACTTC.

The chain combines TRBV5-4 with TRBJ1-1, with TRBD1 matching over 7 bases. Germline V gene lookup returns CDR1 SGHNT and CDR2 YYREEE (reference sequence). Trimming took 0 bases from V and 1 from J; bases not matched to a gene: 0. This CDR3 region has 14 residues. For the CDR3, the DNA is TGTGCCAGCAGCTTGGACAGGGGGAACACTGAAGCTTTCTTT. It translates to CASSLDRGNTEAFF. The entire variable domain, with the rest obtained from reference TRBV5-4 and TRBJ1-1, is as follows: ETGVTQSPTHLIKTRGQQVTLRCSSQSGHNTVSWYQQALGQGPQFIFQYYREEENGRGNFPPRFSGLQFPNYSSELNVNALELDDSALYLCASSLDRGNTEAFFGQGTRLTVV.

In its sample, this clone was seen a few times. The chain recombines TRBV20-1 with TRBJ1-5, with TRBD1 as a possible D gene (6 bases). Trimming left V 3 bases short and J 2 bases short, with 14 bases between. CDR1 and CDR2 (germline): DFQATT, SNEGSKA (reference sequence). This CDR3 contains 15 residues. The CDR3 bases are TGCAGTGCTAGTTTTGAAGCAGGGGGCAATCAGCCCCAGCATTTT. The encoded protein is CSASFEAGGNQPQHF.

The CDR3 DNA follows: TGTGCCAGCAGTGACGGGGACAGGGGACGAGCTTTCTTT. Translated: CASSDGDRGRAFF. The chain is built from TRBV6-4 and TRBJ1-1; 10 bases map to TRBD1. Germline loops: CDR1 MRHNA, CDR2 SNTAGT. The CDR3 runs 13 residues. Trimming cost V 2 bases and J 10 bases; bases outside gene matches: 4.

In this sample, this clone turned up a few times. The chain recombines TRBV9 with TRBJ2-1; 10 bases match TRBD2. With 3 bases clipped from V and 0 bases from J, the junction kept 3 bases outside the gene matches. CDR3 length: 16 amino acids. Per germline, CDR1 SGDLS and CDR2 YYNGEE. CDR3 amino acids: CASSARTSGSYNEQFF. The CDR3 nucleotides read TGTGCCAGCAGCGCCCGGACTAGCGGCTCCTACAATGAGCAGTTCTTC. Full variable domain (missing parts from reference TRBV9 and TRBJ2-1): DSGVTQTPKHLITATGQRVTLRCSPRSGDLSVYWYQQSLDQGLQFLIQYYNGEERAKGNILERFSAQQFPDLHSELNLSSLELGDSALYFCASSARTSGSYNEQFFGPGTRLTVL.

This chain joins TRBV4-2 and TRBJ1-6; the match to TRBD1 covers 8 bases. Trimming cost V 4 bases and J 2 bases; bases outside gene matches: 4. The CDR3 extends over 16 amino acids. Germline loops: CDR1 LGHNA, CDR2 YNFKEQ. This chain's CDR3 is CASSPQQGAYNSPLHF. In DNA, the CDR3 is TGTGCCAGCAGCCCGCAACAGGGGGCCTATAATTCACCCCTCCACTTT.